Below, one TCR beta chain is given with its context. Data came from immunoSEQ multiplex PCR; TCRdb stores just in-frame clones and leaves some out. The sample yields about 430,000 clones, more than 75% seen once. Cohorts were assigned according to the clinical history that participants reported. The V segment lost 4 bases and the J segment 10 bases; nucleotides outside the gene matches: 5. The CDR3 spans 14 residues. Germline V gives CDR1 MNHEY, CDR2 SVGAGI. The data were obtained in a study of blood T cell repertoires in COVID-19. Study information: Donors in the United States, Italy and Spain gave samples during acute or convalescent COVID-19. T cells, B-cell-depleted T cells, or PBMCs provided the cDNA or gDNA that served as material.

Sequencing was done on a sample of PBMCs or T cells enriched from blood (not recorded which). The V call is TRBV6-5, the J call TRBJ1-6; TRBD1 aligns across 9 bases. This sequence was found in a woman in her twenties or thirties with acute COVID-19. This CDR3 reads CASSSGQGRSPLHF. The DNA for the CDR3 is TGTGCCAGCAGTTCAGGACAGGGGCGCTCACCCCTCCACTTT.